The 6 T cell receptor beta chains listed next were all sequenced from one sample in a study of vaccination and CD4 T cells after COVID-19. Treatment of the sample: roughly 11-day PBMC culture with coronavirus spike peptide pools or control peptides (ViraFEST assay). No antigen has been assigned to these receptors. CD4+ T cells that had been cultured provided DNA sequenced with the Oncomine TCR Beta short-read assay. TCRdb reprocessed the PCR reads via MiXCR and lists one record per CDR3 protein. The data show around 21,000 distinct CDR3 sequences, roughly three fifths seen once. Sequenced material: CD4+ T cells from blood, cultured in vitro. Every receptor here comes from a human donor who had recovered from COVID-19.

CDR3 sequence reads: CASLRTSGRISEQFF. The CDR3 nucleotides are TGTGCCAGCTTAAGGACTAGCGGGAGGATAAGTGAGCAGTTCTTC. V gene TRBV10-3 combines with J gene TRBJ2-1, with TRBD2 identical over 14 bases. J lost 9 bases, V lost 10 bases, and 11 bases had no gene match. The CDR3 has 15 residues. The V gene's germline CDR1 is ENHRY and CDR2 SYGVKD.

The chain recombines TRBV4-3 with TRBJ2-2; 14 positions match TRBD2. With V trimmed by 2 bases and J by 3 bases, 5 bases remained unmatched. Germline CDR1 and CDR2: LGHNA and YSLEER. The CDR3 loop spans 18 amino acids. CDR3 sequence reads: CASSQRGTSGRDTGELFF. The CDR3 bases are TGCGCCAGCAGCCAAAGGGGGACTAGCGGGAGAGACACCGGGGAGCTGTTTTTT.

The chain has TRBV4-1 and TRBJ2-3; TRBD1 is a possible D gene (5 bases). Between the trimmed V and J ends, which lost 0 bases and 2 bases, there was a span of 15 bases. This CDR3 comprises 17 residues. In germline, CDR1 is MGHRA, CDR2 YSYEKL. This CDR3 is CASSQDSGRVHTDTQYF. For the CDR3, the DNA is TGCGCCAGCAGCCAAGACTCGGGCAGGGTGCACACAGATACGCAGTATTTT.

This rearrangement joins TRBV4-3 to TRBJ2-7; D gene uncertain. Per the germline V gene, CDR1 is LGHNA and CDR2 is YSLEER. V gave up 3 bases and J gave up 1 base, with 7 bases separating them. This CDR3 is built from 13 residues. The CDR3 sequence: CASSHSMSYEQYF. DNA for the CDR3: TGCGCCAGCAGCCACTCTATGTCCTACGAGCAGTACTTC.

This chain uses TRBV5-1 with TRBJ2-3; TRBD2 is a possible D gene (5 bases). The germline V gene encodes CDR1 SGHRS and CDR2 YFSETQ. Trimming cost V 4 bases and J 2 bases, with 11 bases left between them. The CDR3 spans 14 residues. In nucleotides, the CDR3 is TGCGCCAGCAGCGGCGGGCAGGCCACAGATACGCAGTATTTT. Translated: CASSGGQATDTQYF.

This chain joins TRBV6-1 and TRBJ1-1, with no clear D. The CDR3 spans 16 residues. In germline, CDR1 is MNHNS, CDR2 SASEGT. Trimming pared 0 bases from V and 1 base from J, leaving 12 bases between. The CDR3 nucleotides read TGTGCCAGCAGTGAAGCGGCTCCGGGAAAGAACACTGAAGCTTTCTTT. It encodes CASSEAAPGKNTEAFF.